These 18 T cell receptor beta chains originate from one sample sequenced in a study of T cells in Graves' hyperthyroidism and ophthalmopathy. The CDR3 regions of TCR beta were amplified from RNA transcripts. With the HTBI primer set, the TCR CDR3 went through a first round of RT-PCR. In TCRdb, the multiplex PCR reads were re-called with MiXCR into one record per CDR3 protein. The sample lists roughly 800,000 distinct CDR3 sequences; over 35% were seen once. The sequenced sample was blood. All receptors come from a man younger than 30 with Graves' hyperthyroidism.

The chain couples TRBV6-5 to TRBJ2-7; no definite D call. Germline loops: CDR1 MNHEY, CDR2 SVGAGI. V lost 6 bases and J lost 1, with 13 bases in between. The CDR3 covers 14 residues. In DNA, the CDR3 is TGTGCCAGCAGCAGACACACCGAATCCTACGAGCAGTACTTC. Amino acids: CASSRHTESYEQYF.

This clonotype came up many times. The rearrangement links TRBV2 to TRBJ1-1; D gene unclear. Between the trimmed V and J ends, which lost 3 bases and 0 bases, there was a span of 8 bases. This CDR3 is built from 14 residues. The germline gives CDR1 SNHLY, CDR2 FYNNEI. CDR3 DNA: TGTGCCAGCAGTGATGAGACGGTGAACACTGAAGCTTTCTTT. Translation gives CASSDETVNTEAFF.

The J gene is TRBJ2-7, the V gene TRBV7-9; a weak D match, TRBD2 (6 bases). Germline CDR1 and CDR2: SEHNR and FQNEAQ (reference sequence). This CDR3 spans 16 amino acids. The germline V and J ends were trimmed by 5 bases and 0 bases, with 17 bases remaining between them. CDR3 region: CASSLGETRSSYEQYF. The CDR3 DNA reads TGTGCCAGCAGCCTAGGGGAGACTAGGAGCTCCTACGAGCAGTACTTC.

This clonotype was seen at least ten times. The rearrangement uses TRBV9 and TRBJ1-1, with TRBD1 matching 8 bases. The V segment lost 8 bases and the J segment 1 base; nucleotides outside the gene matches: 4. The CDR3 loop spans 13 amino acids. From germline, CDR1 is SGDLS and CDR2 YYNGEE. The CDR3 bases are TGTGCCAGTGCCGGGACAGGGAACACTGAAGCTTTCTTT. As protein: CASAGTGNTEAFF.

This chain joins TRBV27 and TRBJ1-1, with TRBD1 matching 7 bases. The V and J ends lost 5 bases and 7 bases, in that order; junction bases with no gene match: 10. Germline V gives CDR1 MNHEY, CDR2 SMNVEV (reference sequence). This CDR3 contains 14 residues. Written as DNA, the CDR3 is TGTGCCAGCAGTGTATTAGGGACAGCCCTTGAAGCTTTCTTT. Translating gives CASSVLGTALEAFF.

In its sample, this clonotype was seen many times. This chain links TRBV15 with TRBJ1-5; TRBD1 agrees at 9 bases. V was clipped by 5 bases and J by 4 bases; unmatched bases: 3. The CDR3 sequence is 14 residues long. Germline assignment: CDR1 LNHNV and CDR2 YYDKDF (reference sequence). CDR3 sequence (DNA): TGTGCCACCAGCGCGGGGACAGGGAATCAGCCCCAGCATTTT. Translation: CATSAGTGNQPQHF.

This clonotype showed up just a few times. One junction end does not reproduce the germline sequence, and a read error may be involved. This chain links TRBV10-3 with TRBJ1-5; D perhaps matches TRBD1 (5 bases). CDR3 length: 16 amino acids. Germline V gives CDR1 ENHRY, CDR2 SYGVKD. The CDR3 region has the DNA TGTGCCAGCAGTTACTCGCAGGGAAATAGCAATCAGCCCCAGCATTTT. This sequence encodes CASSYSQGNSNQPQHF.

The chain couples TRBV7-2 to TRBJ2-7, with D possibly matching TRBD1 (5 bases). CDR3 size: 16 residues. V lost 6 bases to trimming and J lost 0 bases, with 18 bases between them. Germline lookup yields CDR1 SGHTA and CDR2 FQGNSA. Here the CDR3 reads CASSARRQPSSYEQYF. In DNA form, the CDR3 reads TGTGCCAGCAGTGCTAGAAGACAGCCAAGCTCCTACGAGCAGTACTTC.

This clonotype was counted many times. V usage is TRBV5-1 and J usage is TRBJ2-7, with TRBD1 identical over 7 bases. The J segment lost 5 bases and the V segment lost 2 bases, leaving 10 bases of the junction unmatched. This CDR3 has 15 residues. From germline, CDR1 is SGHRS and CDR2 YFSETQ. The CDR3 bases are TGCGCCAGCAGCTTAAAGGGGGCTGGCGGTAACGAGCAGTACTTC. This codes for CASSLKGAGGNEQYF.

This clonotype showed up just a few times. The chain uses TRBV19 and TRBJ2-7; 9 bases match TRBD2. CDR1 is LNHDA and CDR2 is SQIVND in the germline V gene (reference sequence). The ends lost 9 bases at V and 6 bases at J; junction bases unmatched: 24. There are 18 residues in the CDR3. The CDR3 sequence: CASSLRGGGGPFFAEQYF. The DNA of the CDR3 is TGTGCCAGCAGCTTACGCGGGGGGGGAGGGCCTTTTTTCGCCGAGCAGTACTTC. The full variable domain, in which reference TRBV19 and TRBJ2-7 provide the parts outside the CDR3, is DGGITQSPKYLFRKEGQNVTLSCEQNLNHDAMYWYRQDPGQGLRLIYYSQIVNDFQKGDIAEGYSVSREKKESFPLTVTSAQKNPTAFYLCASSLRGGGGPFFAEQYFGPGTRLTVT.

This clonotype was observed a single time. V and J are TRBV9 and TRBJ2-7; 8 bases line up with TRBD1. The germline V gene has CDR1 SGDLS and CDR2 YYNGEE. The CDR3 is made up of 17 amino acids. V trimming: 4 bases; J trimming: 2 bases; junction bases outside the gene matches: 14. Written as DNA, the CDR3 is TGTGCCAGCAGCTATAGCCAGGGGGCGGGAAGGACCTACGAGCAGTACTTC. The encoded protein is CASSYSQGAGRTYEQYF.

This clonotype was counted at least ten times. The V and J genes are TRBV7-4 and TRBJ2-5; D is unresolved. V lost 1 base and J 0 bases, leaving 6 bases between the germline ends. Germline-derived CDR1 and CDR2 are SGHVT and SQSDAQ. CDR3 length: 14 amino acids. The CDR3 reads CASSLGPYQETQYF. CDR3 DNA: TGTGCCAGCAGCTTAGGGCCGTACCAAGAGACCCAGTACTTC.

The chain employs TRBV5-1 and TRBJ1-2, with D hard to call. V was trimmed by 1 base and J by 8 bases, leaving 12 bases between them. The length of the CDR3 is 13 residues. Germline V gene lookup returns CDR1 SGHRS and CDR2 YFSETQ. DNA for the CDR3: TGCGCCAGCAGCTTGAGGTACGGAGGAGGCTACACCTTC. This encodes CASSLRYGGGYTF.

The chain links TRBV10-3 to TRBJ2-7; D perhaps matches TRBD1 (6 bases). Trimming shortened V by 4 bases and J by 6 bases, and 13 bases separated the two germline ends. CDR3 length: 13 residues. Germline loops: CDR1 ENHRY, CDR2 SYGVKD. This CDR3 is CAISGRGVAEQYF. The CDR3 bases are TGTGCCATCAGTGGCAGGGGAGTCGCCGAGCAGTACTTC.

V is TRBV12-3 or TRBV12-4 and J is TRBJ1-2; TRBD1 matches 7 bases. The CDR3 contains 14 residues. V gave up 3 bases and J gave up 8 bases; unmatched junction bases: 9. The CDR3 coding sequence is TGTGCCAGCAGTTTCGCTGACAGGGCGAACGGCTACACCTTC. The encoded protein is CASSFADRANGYTF.

As to this clonotype: A much larger clone lies a single base off, so this may be a read error. Without the conserved terminal phenylalanine or tryptophan, this CDR3 likely stems from a read error. The chain joins TRBV2 to TRBJ1-2; D uncertain. V lost 8 bases and J lost 2, with 21 bases in between. Germline V gene lookup returns CDR1 SNHLY and CDR2 FYNNEI. The CDR3 has 16 amino acids. The CDR3 sequence is CASLRTQSTGNYGYTL. For the CDR3, the DNA is TGTGCCAGCCTGCGAACACAATCGACGGGAAACTATGGCTACACCCTC.

This clonotype has at least ten counts. CDR3 sequence: CAISEGHERGSNTEAFF. CDR3 DNA sequence: TGTGCCATCAGTGAGGGACACGAAAGGGGGTCAAACACTGAAGCTTTCTTT. This chain joins TRBV10-3 and TRBJ1-1; D is perhaps TRBD1 (6 bases). CDR3 length: 17 residues. CDR1 is ENHRY and CDR2 is SYGVKD in the germline V gene. The V end was cut by 2 bases, the J end by 2 bases, with 18 bases between.

The chain employs TRBV19 and TRBJ2-2; 8 bases are a match to TRBD1. In germline, CDR1 is LNHDA, CDR2 SQIVND (reference sequence). The CDR3 extends over 15 amino acids. The V segment lost 7 bases and the J segment 6 bases; nucleotides outside the gene matches: 10. CDR3 in DNA: TGTGCCAGTAACGATGACAGGGGAAGCGCCGGGGAGCTGTTTTTT. Translated: CASNDDRGSAGELFF.